This is a list of T cell receptor beta chains from one sample in a study of T cell responses to AZD1222 COVID-19 vaccine. Method: immunoSEQ multiplex PCR; TCRdb's copy keeps in-frame clones and lacks some. The sample has roughly 120,000 clones, 85% to 90% seen once. The material was peripheral blood, obtained 28 days after the second AZD1222 dose. The receptors derive from an adult who received the AZD1222 COVID-19 vaccine. CDR3s include the opening cysteine and the closing phenylalanine or tryptophan. Each record gives: V gene, clone size, D gene, J gene, CDR3 protein, CDR3 DNA. The D gene is left open where the match is weak. Rows give clone size only sometimes, using once, few, many, or a class for an expanded clone.

v_gene: TRBV14; abundance: -; d_gene: -; j_gene: TRBJ2-5; CDR3aa: CASSQERTIPRETQYF; CDR3nt: TGTGCCAGCAGCCAAGAACGTACAATCCCACGAGAGACCCAGTACTTC
v_gene: TRBV28; abundance: -; d_gene: -; j_gene: TRBJ2-4; CDR3aa: CASSQSWDIQYF; CDR3nt: TGTGCCAGCAGCCAGAGCTGGGACATTCAGTACTTC
v_gene: TRBV30; abundance: -; d_gene: -; j_gene: TRBJ1-2; CDR3aa: CAWSGVYGYTF; CDR3nt: TGTGCCTGGAGTGGGGTTTATGGCTACACCTTC
v_gene: TRBV5-4; abundance: once; d_gene: -; j_gene: TRBJ2-2; CDR3aa: CASSLVQGDTGELFF; CDR3nt: TGTGCCAGCAGCTTGGTACAGGGTGATACCGGGGAGCTGTTTTTT
v_gene: TRBV28; abundance: -; d_gene: -; j_gene: TRBJ1-3; CDR3aa: CASTLGGSSGNTIYF; CDR3nt: TGTGCCAGCACCTTAGGGGGGAGCTCTGGAAACACCATATATTTT
v_gene: TRBV5-4; abundance: -; d_gene: -; j_gene: TRBJ1-4; CDR3aa: CASSSEAAKLFF; CDR3nt: TGTGCCAGCAGCTCCGAGGCTGCAAAACTGTTTTTT
v_gene: TRBV9; abundance: -; d_gene: -; j_gene: TRBJ1-1; CDR3aa: CASSVVLGNTEAFF; CDR3nt: TGTGCCAGCAGCGTAGTACTGGGGAACACTGAAGCTTTCTTT
v_gene: TRBV27; abundance: -; d_gene: -; j_gene: TRBJ2-3; CDR3aa: CASSMDSPDTQYF; CDR3nt: TGTGCCAGCAGTATGGACAGCCCAGATACGCAGTATTTT
v_gene: TRBV6-2/TRBV6-3; abundance: -; d_gene: -; j_gene: TRBJ1-1; CDR3aa: CASSLVGISTEAFF; CDR3nt: TGTGCCAGCAGTTTGGTAGGGATAAGTACTGAAGCTTTCTTT
v_gene: TRBV9; abundance: -; d_gene: TRBD2; j_gene: TRBJ2-5; CDR3aa: CASSVAWGTSGGQETQYF; CDR3nt: TGTGCCAGCAGCGTAGCTTGGGGAACTAGCGGGGGTCAAGAGACCCAGTACTTC